This TCR beta chain emerged from a study of radiotherapy plus CTLA-4 blockade in lung cancer. At the level of the study: Overall, approximately 19% of patients showed an objective response, while approximately 28% attained disease control. Study-level points and caveats: TCR clones originating in tumors grew in number in blood after radiotherapy plus ipilimumab.

Germline lookup yields CDR1 MNHEY and CDR2 SVGAGI. The CDR3 has 15 amino acids. Trimming took off 5 bases at V and 6 bases at J, with 18 bases between the two ends. Concerning this clone itself: What it binds is not known.

Sequencing was performed with immunoSEQ multiplex PCR; in TCRdb, only in-frame clones are kept and a portion is missing. The repertoire has fewer than 140,000 clones, about 85% of them found once; the top ten carry roughly 2.3%. This sequence was found in a human donor with non-small cell lung cancer that progressed on radiotherapy plus ipilimumab. Some clones in this sample may be carry-over from other donors' samples. This chain links TRBV6-5 with TRBJ2-3, with D perhaps matching TRBD2 (5 bases). The sequencing here drew on peripheral blood, taken from a patient treated with radiotherapy plus ipilimumab. The CDR3 coding sequence is TGTGCCAGCAGTCGCGGGCGGCAGCAAAGCGATACGCAGTATTTT. As protein: CASSRGRQQSDTQYF.